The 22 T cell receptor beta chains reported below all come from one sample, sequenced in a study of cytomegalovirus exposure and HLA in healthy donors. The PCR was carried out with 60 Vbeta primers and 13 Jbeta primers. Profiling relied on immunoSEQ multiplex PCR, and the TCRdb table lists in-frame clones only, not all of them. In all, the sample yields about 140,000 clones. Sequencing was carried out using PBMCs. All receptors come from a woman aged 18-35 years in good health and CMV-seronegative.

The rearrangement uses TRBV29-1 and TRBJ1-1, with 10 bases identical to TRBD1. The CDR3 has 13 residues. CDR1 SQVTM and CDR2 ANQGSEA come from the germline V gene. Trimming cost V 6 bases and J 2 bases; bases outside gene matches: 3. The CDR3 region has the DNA TGCAGCGTACGGACAGGGGGAAACACTGAAGCTTTCTTT. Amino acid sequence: CSVRTGGNTEAFF.

CDR3 sequence reads: CASQSGSGYEQYF. CDR3 bases: TGTGCCAGCCAAAGCGGGAGCGGCTACGAGCAGTACTTC. This chain joins TRBV6-5 and TRBJ2-7; 8 bases align to TRBD2. V trimming: 8 bases; J trimming: 3 bases; junction bases outside the gene matches: 6. The CDR3 is 13 amino acids. Germline CDR1 is MNHEY and CDR2 is SVGAGI.

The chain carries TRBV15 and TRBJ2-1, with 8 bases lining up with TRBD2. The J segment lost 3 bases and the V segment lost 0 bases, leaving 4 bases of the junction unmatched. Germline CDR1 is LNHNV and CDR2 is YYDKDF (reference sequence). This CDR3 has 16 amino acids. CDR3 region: CATSRDLAGHYNEQFF. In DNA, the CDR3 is TGTGCCACCAGCAGAGATCTAGCGGGCCACTACAATGAGCAGTTCTTC. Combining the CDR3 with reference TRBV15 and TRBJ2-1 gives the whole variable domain DAMVIQNPRYQVTQFGKPVTLSCSQTLNHNVMYWYQQKSSQAPKLLFHYYDKDFNNEADTPDNFQSRRPNTSFCFLDIRSPGLGDTAMYLCATSRDLAGHYNEQFFGPGTRLTVL.

The CDR3 spells CASGPDRGLVLATEAFF. CDR3 sequence (DNA): TGTGCTAGTGGACCCGACAGGGGTCTAGTCCTCGCGACTGAAGCTTTCTTT. The chain recombines TRBV12-5 with TRBJ1-1, with TRBD1 matching over 8 bases. Trimming removed 6 bases from V and 5 bases from J; junction bases left unmatched: 17. Germline V gene data show CDR1 as LGHNT and CDR2 as FRNRAP. The CDR3 has 17 residues.

CDR3 region: CAISEETPGADTQYF. CDR3 coding DNA: TGTGCCATCAGTGAGGAGACCCCGGGGGCAGATACGCAGTATTTT. This chain joins TRBV10-3 and TRBJ2-3; TRBD2 might be the D (6 bases). Trimming removed 2 bases at V and 4 bases at J, with 13 bases between. The CDR3 is made up of 15 amino acids. Per the germline V gene, CDR1 is ENHRY and CDR2 is SYGVKD.

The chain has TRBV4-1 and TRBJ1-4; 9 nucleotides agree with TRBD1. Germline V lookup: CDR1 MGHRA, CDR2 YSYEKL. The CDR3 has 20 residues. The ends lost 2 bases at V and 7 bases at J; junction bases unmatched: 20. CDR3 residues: CASSQTPPGTGFVIAEKLFF. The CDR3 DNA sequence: TGCGCCAGCAGCCAAACCCCGCCCGGGACAGGGTTCGTCATCGCTGAAAAACTGTTTTTT.

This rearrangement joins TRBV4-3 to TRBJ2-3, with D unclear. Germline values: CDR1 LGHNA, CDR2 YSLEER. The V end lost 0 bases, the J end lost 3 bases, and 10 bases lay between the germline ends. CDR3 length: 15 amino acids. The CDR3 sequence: CASSQEYHKTDTQYF. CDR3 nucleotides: TGCGCCAGCAGCCAAGAATACCACAAAACAGATACGCAGTATTTT.

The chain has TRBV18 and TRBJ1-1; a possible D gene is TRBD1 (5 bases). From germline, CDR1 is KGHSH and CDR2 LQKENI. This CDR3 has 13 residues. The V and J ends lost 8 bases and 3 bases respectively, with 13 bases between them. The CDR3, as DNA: TGTGCCAGCCGGGTAGGGGAGGACACTGAAGCTTTCTTT. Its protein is CASRVGEDTEAFF.

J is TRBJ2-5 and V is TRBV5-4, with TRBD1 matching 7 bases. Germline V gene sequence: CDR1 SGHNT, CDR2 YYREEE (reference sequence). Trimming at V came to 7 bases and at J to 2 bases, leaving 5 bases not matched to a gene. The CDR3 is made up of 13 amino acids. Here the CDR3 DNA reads TGTGCCAGCCCTCCACAGGGGCAAGAGACCCAGTACTTC. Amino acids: CASPPQGQETQYF.

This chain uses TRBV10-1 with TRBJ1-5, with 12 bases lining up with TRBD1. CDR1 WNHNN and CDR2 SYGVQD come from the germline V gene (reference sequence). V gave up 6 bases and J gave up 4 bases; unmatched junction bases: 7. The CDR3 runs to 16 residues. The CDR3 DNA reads TGCGCCAGCAGGGGGACAGGGGGCGCGGGAAATCAGCCCCAGCATTTT. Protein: CASRGTGGAGNQPQHF.

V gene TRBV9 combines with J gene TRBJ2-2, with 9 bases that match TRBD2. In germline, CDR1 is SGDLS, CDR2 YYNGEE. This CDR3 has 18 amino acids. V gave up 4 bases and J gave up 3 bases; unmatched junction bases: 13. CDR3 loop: CASSPGTSPSEYTGELFF. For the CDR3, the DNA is TGTGCCAGCAGCCCGGGGACTAGCCCTTCTGAGTACACCGGGGAGCTGTTTTTT.

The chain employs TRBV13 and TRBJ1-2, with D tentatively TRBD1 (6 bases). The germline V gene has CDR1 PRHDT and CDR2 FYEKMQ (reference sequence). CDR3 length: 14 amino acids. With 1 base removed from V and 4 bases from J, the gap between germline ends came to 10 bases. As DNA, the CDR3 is TGTGCCAGCAGCTTAGACAGGGAGGGCTATGGCTACACCTTC. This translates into CASSLDREGYGYTF.

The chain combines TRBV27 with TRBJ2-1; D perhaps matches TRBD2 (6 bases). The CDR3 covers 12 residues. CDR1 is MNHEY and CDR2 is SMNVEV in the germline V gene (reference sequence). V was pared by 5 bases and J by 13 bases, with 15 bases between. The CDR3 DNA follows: TGTGCCAGCAGTACTCCACTAGGACTACAGTTCTTC. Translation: CASSTPLGLQFF.

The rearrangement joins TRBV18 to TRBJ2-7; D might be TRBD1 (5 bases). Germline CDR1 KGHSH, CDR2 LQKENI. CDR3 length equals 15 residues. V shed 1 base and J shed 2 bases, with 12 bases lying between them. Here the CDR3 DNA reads TGTGCCAGCTCACCACAGGCTAGGGGCCCCTACGAGCAGTACGTC. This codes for CASSPQARGPYEQYV.

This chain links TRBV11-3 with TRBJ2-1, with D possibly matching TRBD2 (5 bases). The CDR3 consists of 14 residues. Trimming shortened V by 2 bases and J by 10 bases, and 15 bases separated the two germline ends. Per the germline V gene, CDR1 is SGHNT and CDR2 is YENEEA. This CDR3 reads CASSLRSSGSEQFF. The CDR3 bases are TGTGCCAGCAGCTTAAGGTCAAGCGGATCGGAGCAGTTCTTC.

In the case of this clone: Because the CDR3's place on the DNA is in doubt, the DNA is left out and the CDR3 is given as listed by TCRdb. Here the CDR3 reads CASSFYDCELAASYEQYV. The V call is TRBV7-7, the J call TRBJ2-7; the table assigns TRBD2, which was not confirmed against the DNA. Germline V gene lookup returns CDR1 SSHAT and CDR2 FNYEAQ (reference sequence). Inclusive of both ends, the CDR3 amounts to 18 amino acids.

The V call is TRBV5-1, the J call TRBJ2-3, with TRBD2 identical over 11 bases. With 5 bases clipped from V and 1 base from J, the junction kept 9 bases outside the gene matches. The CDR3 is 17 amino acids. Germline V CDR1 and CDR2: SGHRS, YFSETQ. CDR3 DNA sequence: TGCGCCAGCAGACGAGTAGCGGGAGGGCCAGGCACAGATACGCAGTATTTT. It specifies CASRRVAGGPGTDTQYF.

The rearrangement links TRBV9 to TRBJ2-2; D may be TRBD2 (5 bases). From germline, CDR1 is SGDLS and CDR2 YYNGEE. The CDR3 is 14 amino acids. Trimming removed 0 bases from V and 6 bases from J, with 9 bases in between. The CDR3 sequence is CASSVGLRAGELFF. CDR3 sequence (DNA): TGTGCCAGCAGCGTAGGCTTGCGGGCCGGGGAGCTGTTTTTT.

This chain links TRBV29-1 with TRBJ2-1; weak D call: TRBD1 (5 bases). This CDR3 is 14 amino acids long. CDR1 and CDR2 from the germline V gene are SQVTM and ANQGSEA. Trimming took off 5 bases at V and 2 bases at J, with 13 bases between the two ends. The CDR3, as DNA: TGCAGCGTTACTCGACAGCCTCCCTACAATGAGCAGTTCTTC. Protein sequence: CSVTRQPPYNEQFF.

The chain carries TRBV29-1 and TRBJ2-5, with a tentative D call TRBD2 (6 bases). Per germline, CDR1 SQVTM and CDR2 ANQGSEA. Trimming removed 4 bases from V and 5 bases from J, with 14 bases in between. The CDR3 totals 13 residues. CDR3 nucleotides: TGCAGCGTTGTAGGAGGGATTAAGGAGACCCAGTACTTC. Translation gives CSVVGGIKETQYF.

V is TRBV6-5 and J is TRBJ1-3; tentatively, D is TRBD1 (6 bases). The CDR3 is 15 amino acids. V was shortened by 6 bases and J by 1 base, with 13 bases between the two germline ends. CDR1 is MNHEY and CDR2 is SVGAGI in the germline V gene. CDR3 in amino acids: CASSRKGVSGNTIYF. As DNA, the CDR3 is TGTGCCAGCAGCCGCAAGGGGGTTTCTGGAAACACCATATATTTT.

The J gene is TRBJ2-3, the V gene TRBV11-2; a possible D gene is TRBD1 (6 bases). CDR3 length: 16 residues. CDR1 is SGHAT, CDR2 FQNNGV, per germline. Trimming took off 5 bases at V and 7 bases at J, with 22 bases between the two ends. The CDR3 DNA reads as TGTGCCAGCAGCCCGGCCCTCCTTGGGGGCATACATACGCAGTATTTT. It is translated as CASSPALLGGIHTQYF.